The rows below give T cell receptor beta chains drawn from one sample of a study of cytomegalovirus exposure and HLA in healthy donors. TCRdb's table, derived via immunoSEQ multiplex PCR, lists solely in-frame clones and lacks some. Of around 170,000 clones listed, roughly 80% are singletons. Sequenced input: PBMCs. All receptors come from a man aged 50-59 years in good health and CMV-seronegative. The CDR3 runs from the conserved cysteine through the conserved F or W. A D gene is named only where the DNA matches it firmly. Clone size is stated in some rows and not others, as once, few, many or a class when expanded.

size | J | D | V | CDR3 | DNA
- | TRBJ1-1 | - | TRBV27 | CARPKGPMNTEAFF | TGTGCCAGACCCAAGGGGCCCATGAACACTGAAGCTTTCTTT
- | TRBJ1-4 | - | TRBV6-4 | CASKRESFATNEKLFF | TGTGCCAGCAAAAGGGAGTCGTTCGCAACTAATGAAAAACTGTTTTTT
few | TRBJ2-1 | - | TRBV4-1 | CASSQIQGGGNEQFF | TGCGCCAGCAGCCAAATTCAGGGGGGCGGCAATGAGCAGTTCTTC
- | TRBJ1-4 | - | TRBV7-9 | CSSSSPGAGTNEKLFF | TGTTCCAGCAGCTCTCCTGGGGCAGGGACTAATGAAAAACTGTTTTTT
- | TRBJ1-2 | TRBD1 | TRBV12-5 | CASGLVVTGAYGYTF | TGTGCTAGTGGTTTGGTTGTGACAGGGGCCTATGGCTACACCTTC
- | TRBJ2-3 | TRBD2 | TRBV7-9 | CASGNLAGGADTQYF | TGTGCCAGCGGGAACTTAGCGGGGGGCGCAGATACGCAGTATTTT
- | TRBJ1-2 | TRBD1 | TRBV15 | CATSRGQAPSGGYTF | TGTGCCACCAGCAGGGGACAGGCCCCGTCCGGTGGCTACACCTTC
- | TRBJ2-1 | TRBD2 | TRBV5-8 | CASSSAVGLLAGLNNEQFF | TGTGCCAGCAGTTCCGCAGTCGGATTACTAGCGGGACTAAACAATGAGCAGTTCTTC
once | TRBJ1-2 | - | TRBV6-4 | CASSASISSYGYTF | TGTGCCAGCAGTGCTAGCATTAGCTCCTATGGCTACACCTTC
- | TRBJ1-3 | TRBD1 | TRBV14 | CASSQKERDRGNTIYF | TGTGCCAGCAGCCAAAAAGAGCGGGACAGGGGTAACACCATATATTTT
once | TRBJ2-3 | - | TRBV2 | CASRKRQGTDTQYF | TGTGCCAGCAGAAAACGACAGGGCACAGATACGCAGTATTTT
- | TRBJ2-1 | - | TRBV7-9 | CASSSSDRFNEQFF | TGTGCCAGCAGCTCCTCGGACAGATTCAATGAGCAGTTCTTC
- | TRBJ1-5 | - | TRBV7-2 | CASSLDPRQGSNQPQHF | TGTGCCAGCAGCTTAGATCCCCGCCAGGGTAGCAATCAGCCCCAGCATTTT
- | TRBJ2-3 | - | TRBV9 | CASSVIGVADTQYF | TGTGCCAGCAGCGTAATAGGGGTGGCGGATACGCAGTATTTT
- | TRBJ1-6 | - | TRBV7-6 | CASSLDSSYNSPLHF | TGTGCCAGCAGCTTAGATAGCAGCTATAATTCACCCCTCCACTTT
- | TRBJ1-2 | TRBD1 | TRBV4-1 | CASSRNTGVPNYGYTF | TGCGCCAGCAGCCGGAATACAGGGGTCCCTAACTATGGCTACACCTTC
few | TRBJ1-2 | TRBD1 | TRBV27 | CASSPTRAGTDYGYTF | TGTGCCAGCAGTCCCACCAGGGCCGGGACAGACTATGGCTACACCTTC
few | TRBJ1-1 | - | TRBV6-1 | CASSVVQQSEAFF | TGTGCCAGCAGTGTAGTCCAACAGTCGGAAGCTTTCTTT
once | TRBJ2-2 | - | TRBV12-2 | CASRLAPRTGGLSGELFF | TGTGCAAGTCGCTTAGCCCCCCGGACAGGGGGTCTAAGCGGGGAGCTGTTTTTT
- | TRBJ1-1 | TRBD1 | TRBV7-9 | CSSSAHQGAFTEAFF | TGTTCCAGCAGCGCGCACCAGGGGGCTTTCACTGAAGCTTTCTTT
- | TRBJ2-7 | TRBD1 | TRBV6-5 | CASSPGTEVLYEQYF | TGTGCCAGCAGTCCCGGGACAGAAGTACTATACGAGCAGTACTTC
- | TRBJ1-6 | TRBD1 | TRBV10-3 | CAISDGQGVSYNSPLHF | TGTGCCATCAGTGACGGACAGGGGGTTTCCTATAATTCACCCCTCCACTTT
- | TRBJ2-6 | - | TRBV5-1 | CASSWRGDSGANVLTF | TGCGCCAGCAGCTGGCGCGGGGACTCTGGGGCCAACGTCCTGACTTTC
- | TRBJ1-2 | - | TRBV10-3 | CAISEVGVSYTANYGYTF | TGTGCCATCAGCGAAGTCGGGGTGAGCTATACGGCTAACTATGGCTACACCTTC
- | TRBJ1-1 | - | TRBV27 | CASRSAARVTEAFF | TGTGCCAGCAGATCCGCCGCCCGAGTCACTGAAGCTTTCTTT
- | TRBJ2-1 | TRBD2 | TRBV19 | CASRVGGTIYNEQFF | TGTGCCAGTAGGGTCGGGGGGACTATTTACAATGAGCAGTTCTTC
- | TRBJ2-1 | TRBD2 | TRBV27 | CASSSQRGRTYEQFF | TGTGCCAGCAGTTCACAGCGGGGGCGTACATATGAGCAGTTCTTC
- | TRBJ2-1 | TRBD1 | TRBV7-9 | CASGDRGRNEQFF | TGTGCCAGCGGGGACAGGGGGCGCAATGAGCAGTTCTTC
- | TRBJ1-2 | - | TRBV7-2 | CASSRTRQGGGYGYTF | TGTGCCAGCAGTCGGACGCGGCAAGGAGGTGGATATGGCTACACCTTC
- | TRBJ2-7 | TRBD1 | TRBV6-6 | CASRNGQGGQYEQYF | TGTGCCAGCAGAAACGGACAGGGTGGCCAATACGAGCAGTACTTC
once | TRBJ2-3 | - | TRBV18 | CASSPWTVTDTQYF | TGTGCCAGCTCACCTTGGACAGTCACAGATACGCAGTATTTT
- | TRBJ2-7 | TRBD2 | TRBV6-5 | CASSYTSGGHYEQYF | TGTGCCAGCAGTTACACTAGCGGGGGTCACTACGAGCAGTACTTC
- | TRBJ1-5 | - | TRBV19 | CASSSLGDGLNRQPQHF | TGTGCCAGTAGTTCTCTCGGGGACGGACTAAACCGGCAGCCCCAGCATTTT
- | TRBJ1-4 | - | TRBV12-5 | CASGLVLGAGVNEKLFF | TGTGCTAGTGGTTTGGTACTAGGGGCAGGGGTTAATGAAAAACTGTTTTTT
- | TRBJ2-1 | - | TRBV4-1 | CASSQEITGPYNEQFF | TGCGCCAGCAGCCAAGAGATAACAGGGCCCTACAATGAGCAGTTCTTC
- | TRBJ1-4 | TRBD1 | TRBV6-5 | CASSPTTGKQLFF | TGTGCCAGCAGTCCCACGACAGGGAAACAACTGTTTTTT
once | TRBJ1-3 | - | TRBV11-2 | CASSLVARGNSGNTIYF | TGTGCCAGCAGCTTAGTCGCCCGGGGGAATAGTGGAAACACCATATATTTT
- | TRBJ1-1 | - | TRBV6-6 | CASSYQGISTEAFF | TGTGCCAGCAGTTATCAGGGGATAAGCACTGAAGCTTTCTTT
few | TRBJ1-1 | TRBD1 | TRBV28 | CASSPGQPNTEAFF | TGTGCCAGCAGTCCGGGACAGCCCAACACTGAAGCTTTCTTT
few | TRBJ2-5 | TRBD2 | TRBV4-2 | CASSQGAAGGEETQYF | TGTGCCAGCAGCCAGGGGGCAGCGGGGGGAGAAGAGACCCAGTACTTC
- | TRBJ2-7 | TRBD1 | TRBV7-9 | CASSPPGTGANEQYF | TGTGCCAGCAGCCCGCCCGGGACAGGGGCAAACGAGCAGTACTTC
few | TRBJ1-6 | TRBD1 | TRBV18 | CASSWGGQGDNSPLHF | TGTGCCAGCTCATGGGGGGGACAGGGCGATAATTCACCCCTCCACTTT
- | TRBJ1-1 | - | TRBV19 | CASCKGVTEAFF | TGTGCCAGTTGTAAGGGAGTCACTGAAGCTTTCTTT
- | TRBJ2-7 | TRBD2 | TRBV7-9 | CASSPRVSGGFDEQYF | TGTGCCAGCAGCCCCCGGGTTAGCGGGGGTTTCGACGAGCAGTACTTC
- | TRBJ1-1 | TRBD1 | TRBV18 | CASSPGTGAEAFF | TGTGCCAGCTCACCTGGGACAGGGGCTGAAGCTTTCTTT
- | TRBJ1-5 | - | TRBV19 | CASSPVSNQPQHF | TGTGCCAGTAGTCCAGTGAGCAATCAGCCCCAGCATTTT
- | TRBJ2-3 | - | TRBV20-1 | CRPRVAQYF | TGCAGGCCGAGGGTGGCGCAGTATTTT
few | TRBJ1-5 | TRBD1 | TRBV5-3 | CAREAGGNQPQHF | TGTGCCCGAGAGGCAGGGGGTAATCAGCCCCAGCATTTT
- | TRBJ2-5 | - | TRBV12-5 | CASGISGQETQYF | TGTGCTAGTGGTATCAGCGGACAAGAGACCCAGTACTTC
- | TRBJ2-7 | TRBD1 | TRBV14 | CASSRQGYEQYF | TGTGCCAGCAGCCGACAGGGCTACGAGCAGTACTTC
- | TRBJ1-5 | - | TRBV7-6 | CASSYQAGEDQPQHF | TGTGCCAGCAGCTATCAGGCAGGGGAAGATCAGCCCCAGCATTTT
- | TRBJ1-2 | TRBD1 | TRBV25-1 | CASSESTGQGDYTF | TGTGCCAGCAGTGAATCAACCGGGCAGGGGGACTACACCTTC
once | TRBJ2-7 | - | TRBV5-1 | CASSGLIYEQYF | TGCGCCAGTTCGGGACTTATCTACGAGCAGTACTTC
- | TRBJ2-7 | TRBD1 | TRBV2 | CASSVSPPWGTGAYEQYF | TGTGCCAGCAGTGTAAGTCCCCCTTGGGGGACAGGGGCCTACGAGCAGTACTTC
- | TRBJ1-4 | TRBD1 | TRBV29-1 | CSVEQGANEKLFF | TGCAGCGTTGAACAGGGGGCCAATGAAAAACTGTTTTTT